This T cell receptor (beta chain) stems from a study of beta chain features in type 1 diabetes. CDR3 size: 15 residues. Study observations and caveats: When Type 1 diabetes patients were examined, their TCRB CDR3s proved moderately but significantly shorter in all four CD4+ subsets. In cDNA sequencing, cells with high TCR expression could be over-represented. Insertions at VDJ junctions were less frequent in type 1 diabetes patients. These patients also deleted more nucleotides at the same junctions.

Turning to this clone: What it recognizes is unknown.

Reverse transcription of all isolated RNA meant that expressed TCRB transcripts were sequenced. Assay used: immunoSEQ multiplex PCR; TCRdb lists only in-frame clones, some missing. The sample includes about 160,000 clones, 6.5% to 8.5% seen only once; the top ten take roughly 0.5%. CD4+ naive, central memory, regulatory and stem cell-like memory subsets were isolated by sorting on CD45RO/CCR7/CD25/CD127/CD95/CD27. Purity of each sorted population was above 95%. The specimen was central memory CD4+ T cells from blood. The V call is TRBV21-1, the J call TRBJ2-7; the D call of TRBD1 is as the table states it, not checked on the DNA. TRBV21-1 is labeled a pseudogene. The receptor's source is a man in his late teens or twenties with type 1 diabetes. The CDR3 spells CASSKDQGRGYEQYF. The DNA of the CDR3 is TGTGCCAGCAGCAAAGATCAGGGGAGAGGCTACGAGCAGTACTTC.